The 9 T cell receptor beta chains reported below all come from one sample, sequenced in a study of type 1 regulatory T cells (dated by TCRdb to about 2021). Data came from an Illumina MiSeq. The public reads were reanalyzed by TCRdb: fastp trimming at Q25, MiXCR alignment, in-frame beta chains only. Each record represents a unique CDR3 protein, reported with the most common genes and DNA among its rows. In this sample the table shows 80,000 to 100,000 distinct CDR3 sequences, roughly 28% of which occur a single time. The ten largest clones take up 2% to 2.5% of the sample. The source material was CD4+ T cells, either the whole sample or a sorted fraction (not recorded which). These receptor sequences come from a human donor in good health.

The rearrangement uses TRBV15 and TRBJ2-7; TRBD2 matches at 7 bases. Germline values: CDR1 LNHNV, CDR2 YYDKDF (reference sequence). The length of the CDR3 is 15 residues. The ends lost 0 bases at V and 3 bases at J; junction bases unmatched: 5. CDR3 coding DNA: TGTGCCACCAGCAGAGATACGGGAGGAGACTACGAGCAGTACTTC. It encodes CATSRDTGGDYEQYF.

DNA of the CDR3: TGTGCCAGCAGTTTTGAGGGGGCAGTCGGGGAGCTGTTTTTT. Residues: CASSFEGAVGELFF. The chain employs TRBV28 and TRBJ2-2; 7 bases match TRBD1. The CDR3 has 14 residues. The V segment lost 3 bases and the J segment 7 bases; nucleotides outside the gene matches: 5. Germline CDR1 reads MDHEN; CDR2 reads SYDVKM.

The chain joins TRBV27 to TRBJ2-1, with unresolved D. Trimming took 6 bases from V and 0 from J, leaving 6 bases between them. The CDR3 contains 13 residues. CDR1 and CDR2 from the germline V gene are MNHEY and SMNVEV (reference sequence). The CDR3 region is CASSRYSYNEQFF. The CDR3 DNA sequence: TGTGCCAGCAGCAGGTACTCCTACAATGAGCAGTTCTTC.

This chain links TRBV6-5 with TRBJ2-7; D remains unclear. The length of the CDR3 is 16 residues. CDR1 is MNHEY and CDR2 is SVGAGI in the germline V gene. V gave up 2 bases and J gave up 0 bases, with 14 bases separating them. The CDR3 sequence: CASSYPRPPTSYEQYF. CDR3 bases: TGTGCCAGCAGTTACCCGCGGCCCCCGACCTCCTACGAGCAGTACTTC.

Here the CDR3 DNA reads TGCGCCAGCAGCGTCCGGGACAGGGGGCTCGAGCAGTACTTC. Protein product: CASSVRDRGLEQYF. The rearrangement links TRBV5-1 to TRBJ2-7; TRBD1 matches 12 bases. Unmatched junction bases numbered 5, after V lost 4 bases and J lost 6 bases. CDR3 size: 14 residues. Looked up from germline, CDR1 is SGHRS and CDR2 is YFSETQ.

The chain combines TRBV19 with TRBJ2-5; no definite D call. In germline, CDR1 is LNHDA, CDR2 SQIVND (reference sequence). There are 15 residues in the CDR3. V gave up 9 bases and J gave up 0 bases, with 17 bases separating them. The CDR3, as DNA: TGTGCCAGCAAATCAGGAGCACATGACCAAGAGACCCAGTACTTC. Protein sequence: CASKSGAHDQETQYF.

This clonotype was detected a few times. In DNA, the CDR3 is TGTGCCAGCAGCCACGGACTAGCGGGAGTTAATGAGCAGTTCTTC. Amino acid sequence: CASSHGLAGVNEQFF. The rearrangement links TRBV5-4 to TRBJ2-1; 13 positions agree with TRBD2. With V trimmed by 4 bases and J by 7 bases, 5 bases remained unmatched. There are 15 residues in the CDR3. Looked up from germline, CDR1 is SGHNT and CDR2 is YYREEE (reference sequence).

The sample holds a few counts of this clonotype. The V gene is TRBV12-3 or TRBV12-4, the J gene TRBJ2-7; D gene ambiguous. Trimming cost V 3 bases and J 9 bases, with 21 bases left between them. The CDR3 loop spans 15 amino acids. CDR3 sequence: CASSFGNDLNRRQYF. CDR3 coding DNA: TGTGCCAGCAGTTTTGGGAACGACCTAAACAGAAGGCAGTACTTC.

This clonotype was counted between two and nine times. The rearrangement joins TRBV20-1 to TRBJ2-5; TRBD1 agrees at 9 bases. The germline CDR1 and CDR2 sequences are DFQATT and SNEGSKA (reference sequence). This CDR3 has 13 amino acids. V was pared by 1 base and J by 5 bases, with 2 bases of the junction left unmatched. The CDR3 DNA follows: TGCAGTGCTAGAGGGACAGGGGTGGAGACCCAGTACTTC. This encodes CSARGTGVETQYF.